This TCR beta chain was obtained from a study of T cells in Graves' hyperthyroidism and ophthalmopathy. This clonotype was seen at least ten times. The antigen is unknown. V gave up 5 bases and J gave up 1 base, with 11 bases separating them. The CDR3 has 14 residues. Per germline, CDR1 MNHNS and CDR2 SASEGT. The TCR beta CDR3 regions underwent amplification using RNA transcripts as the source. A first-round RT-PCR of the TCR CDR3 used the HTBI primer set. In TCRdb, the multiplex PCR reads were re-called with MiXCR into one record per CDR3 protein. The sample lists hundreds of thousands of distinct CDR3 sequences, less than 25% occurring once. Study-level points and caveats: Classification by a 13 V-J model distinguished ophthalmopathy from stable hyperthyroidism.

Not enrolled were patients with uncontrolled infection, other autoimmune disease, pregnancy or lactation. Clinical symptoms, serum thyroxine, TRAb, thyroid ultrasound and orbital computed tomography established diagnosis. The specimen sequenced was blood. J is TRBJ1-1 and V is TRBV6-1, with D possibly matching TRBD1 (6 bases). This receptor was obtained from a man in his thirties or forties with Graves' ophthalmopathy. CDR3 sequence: CASSRGHRNTEAFF. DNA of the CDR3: TGTGCCAGCAGTAGGGGACATAGGAACACTGAAGCTTTCTTT.